Below, 28 T cell receptor beta chains from the same sample are listed, as sequenced in a study of naive and memory T cell subsets. Overall study results and limits: Especially in CD8 cells, naive repertoires contained a few larger clonotypes, possibly CD45RA-re-expressing memory cells.

An equimolar mix of two oligonucleotides served as the beta constant-region primer for TRBC1 and TRBC2. Ligated cDNA was amplified by four rounds of PCR with nested alpha and beta constant-region primers and SP2. Via MiXCR, TCRdb re-called the UMI-ligation and nested PCR reads, giving one row per CDR3 protein. In the table there are roughly 150,000 distinct CDR3 sequences, 15% to 25% of which are singletons. No cognate antigen is known for these TCRs. Sequenced material: naive CD8+ T cells from blood. All receptors come from a human donor in good health.

The chain uses TRBV19 and TRBJ2-2, with TRBD2 matching 9 bases. J lost 5 bases, V lost 3 bases, and 7 bases had no gene match. The CDR3 extends over 16 amino acids. The germline V gene encodes CDR1 LNHDA and CDR2 SQIVND (reference sequence). The CDR3, as DNA: TGTGCCAGTAGTATTAAAATCCTAGCGGGGACCGGGGAGCTGTTTTTT. The encoded protein is CASSIKILAGTGELFF.

A few counts support this clonotype. The rearrangement joins TRBV3-1 to TRBJ2-2, with D possibly TRBD2 on 6 matching bases. The germline V gene encodes CDR1 LGHDT and CDR2 YNNKEL (reference sequence). The CDR3 spans 17 residues. V lost 4 bases and J 3 bases, leaving 18 bases between the germline ends. As DNA, the CDR3 is TGTGCCAGCAGCCCTAGGGAGGCAACTTCATACACCGGGGAGCTGTTTTTT. This codes for CASSPREATSYTGELFF.

This clonotype was counted between two and nine times. This chain uses TRBV19 with TRBJ1-1; 9 bases match TRBD1. The CDR3 runs 15 residues. After removal of 8 bases from V and 4 bases from J, the junction contained 11 bases not matched to a gene. The germline gives CDR1 LNHDA, CDR2 SQIVND (reference sequence). CDR3 coding DNA: TGTGCCAGTGGTGACAGGGGACAGGGCGGCACTGAAGCTTTCTTT. Its protein is CASGDRGQGGTEAFF.

This clonotype came up a few times. The chain recombines TRBV27 with TRBJ2-1; maybe TRBD1 (5 bases). The CDR3 has 14 amino acids. Germline V CDR1 and CDR2: MNHEY, SMNVEV (reference sequence). The germline V and J ends were trimmed by 5 bases and 7 bases, with 15 bases remaining between them. The CDR3 here is CASSLSRALNEQFF. DNA for the CDR3: TGTGCCAGCAGTCTGTCCAGGGCCCTTAATGAGCAGTTCTTC.

The genes are TRBV20-1 and TRBJ1-6; 9 bases fit TRBD1. From germline, CDR1 is DFQATT and CDR2 SNEGSKA (reference sequence). The CDR3 is 16 amino acids. After removal of 1 base from V and 9 bases from J, the junction contained 10 bases not matched to a gene. CDR3 sequence: CSARGLGTGPFSPLHF. The CDR3 DNA reads as TGCAGTGCTAGAGGGCTTGGGACAGGGCCGTTTTCACCCCTCCACTTT.

V and J are TRBV2 and TRBJ2-5; D might be TRBD1 or TRBD2, each matching 5 bases. V lost 8 bases and J 8 bases, leaving 15 bases between the germline ends. CDR1 is SNHLY, CDR2 FYNNEI, per germline. This CDR3 region has 12 residues. DNA for the CDR3: TGTGCCAGCTCCGTGGGGACCGGAACCCAGTACTTC. Translating it yields CASSVGTGTQYF.

The chain uses TRBV6-2 or TRBV6-3 and TRBJ2-3, with 7 bases lining up with TRBD2. The CDR3 runs to 13 residues. Germline CDR1 and CDR2: MNHEY and SVGEGT. J lost 6 bases, V lost 5 bases, and 5 bases had no gene match. In DNA form, the CDR3 reads TGTGCCAGCAGTCCGGGAGGATTGGATACGCAGTATTTT. Encoded protein: CASSPGGLDTQYF.

The rearrangement joins TRBV24-1 to TRBJ2-1; 8 nucleotides align to TRBD2. J gave up 1 base and V 3 bases, and 7 bases lay outside the gene matches. The CDR3 runs to 17 residues. The germline V gene has CDR1 KGHDR and CDR2 SFDVKD. For the CDR3, the DNA is TGTGCCACCAGTGATGTCAATTTAGCGGGATCCTACAATGAGCAGTTCTTC. Protein product: CATSDVNLAGSYNEQFF.

This clonotype turned up a few times. The chain is built from TRBV7-2 and TRBJ2-7; perhaps TRBD2 as D (5 bases). V was trimmed by 6 bases and J by 4 bases, leaving 13 bases between them. Germline values: CDR1 SGHTA, CDR2 FQGNSA. The CDR3 consists of 13 residues. The CDR3 sequence is CASSYVGGYEQYF. The CDR3 DNA is TGTGCCAGCAGTTATGTCGGCGGGTACGAGCAGTACTTC.

This clonotype appeared a few times. The CDR3 DNA sequence: TGTGCCAGCAGCCCTCCGGCCAGGAACTATGGCTACACCTTC. Its translation: CASSPPARNYGYTF. The rearrangement uses TRBV5-6 and TRBJ1-2; D call uncertain. This CDR3 comprises 14 residues. Trimming removed 4 bases at V and 2 bases at J, with 12 bases between. Germline loops: CDR1 SGHDT, CDR2 YYEEEE. Variable domain in full (rest from reference TRBV5-6 and TRBJ1-2): DAGVTQSPTHLIKTRGQQVTLRCSPKSGHDTVSWYQQALGQGPQFIFQYYEEEERQRGNFPDRFSGHQFPNYSSELNVNALLLGDSALYLCASSPPARNYGYTFGSGTRLTVV.

This clonotype has just a few counts. The V gene is TRBV2, the J gene TRBJ2-4, with D perhaps being TRBD1 or TRBD2 (5 bases each). The CDR3 sequence is 15 residues long. Germline CDR1 SNHLY, CDR2 FYNNEI. V was cut by 1 base and J by 2 bases, with 9 bases left in between. CDR3 sequence reads: CASSEVGGSKNIQYF. CDR3 DNA sequence: TGTGCCAGCAGTGAAGTTGGGGGTTCCAAAAACATTCAGTACTTC. The complete variable domain, with remaining parts taken from reference TRBV2 and TRBJ2-4, reads EPEVTQTPSHQVTQMGQEVILRCVPISNHLYFYWYRQILGQKVEFLVSFYNNEISEKSEIFDDQFSVERPDGSNFTLKIRSTKLEDSAMYFCASSEVGGSKNIQYFGAGTRLSVL.

The rearrangement joins TRBV28 to TRBJ1-2, with a possible D match to TRBD1 (6 bases). The germline CDR1 and CDR2 sequences are MDHEN and SYDVKM. Trimming left V 9 bases short and J 5 bases short, with 16 bases between. The CDR3 length is 13 residues. The CDR3 reads CASTNLQGYGYTF. As DNA, the CDR3 is TGTGCCAGTACCAACTTACAGGGATATGGCTACACCTTC.

This clonotype appeared a few times. The chain combines TRBV15 with TRBJ2-1; D might be TRBD2 (6 bases). Trimming pared 3 bases from V and 9 bases from J, leaving 18 bases between. The length of the CDR3 is 15 residues. Per germline, CDR1 LNHNV and CDR2 YYDKDF (reference sequence). CDR3 bases: TGTGCCACCAGCAGCACTGGGGACTTCTCCGGTGAGCAGTTCTTC. As protein: CATSSTGDFSGEQFF.

This chain uses TRBV2 with TRBJ2-7; maybe TRBD1 (5 bases). Germline loops: CDR1 SNHLY, CDR2 FYNNEI. Trimming shortened V by 3 bases and J by 2 bases, and 5 bases separated the two germline ends. This CDR3 region has 12 residues. In nucleotides, the CDR3 is TGTGCCAGCAGTGACAGGGCCTACGAGCAGTACTTC. Amino acid sequence: CASSDRAYEQYF.

V is TRBV6-2 or TRBV6-3 and J is TRBJ2-7; TRBD2 is a possible D gene (6 bases). V was clipped by 2 bases and J by 3 bases, with 8 bases between them. This CDR3 region has 13 residues. CDR1 and CDR2 from the germline V gene are MNHEY and SVGEGT. CDR3 sequence: CASSYAGFYEQYF. The CDR3, as DNA: TGTGCCAGCAGTTACGCGGGATTCTACGAGCAGTACTTC.

The chain uses TRBV6-5 and TRBJ1-1; D not resolved. The germline V gene encodes CDR1 MNHEY and CDR2 SVGAGI. The V end lost 0 bases, the J end lost 1 base, and 9 bases lay between the germline ends. This CDR3 spans 15 amino acids. As DNA, the CDR3 is TGTGCCAGCAGTTACTCCGGCACCCAGAACACTGAAGCTTTCTTT. Amino acids: CASSYSGTQNTEAFF.

Only a few counts were recorded for this clonotype. This chain links TRBV7-9 with TRBJ2-1; the match to TRBD2 covers 8 bases. CDR1 and CDR2 from the germline V gene are SEHNR and FQNEAQ (reference sequence). The length of the CDR3 is 16 residues. Unmatched junction bases numbered 6, after V lost 5 bases and J lost 0 bases. The CDR3 DNA follows: TGTGCCAGCAGCCCAATAACTAGCGGCTCCTACAATGAGCAGTTCTTC. Translation: CASSPITSGSYNEQFF.

Comments on this clonotype: Being one base from a much bigger clone, this may be a read error. The chain joins TRBV4-1 to TRBJ2-7, with TRBD1 matching 11 bases. The junction had 9 bases not matched to a gene; V was cut back by 5 bases and J by 6 bases. CDR1 and CDR2 from the germline V gene are MGHRA and YSYEKL. CDR3 length: 15 residues. The CDR3 is CASSYCGTGGTEQYF. Written as DNA, the CDR3 is TGCGCCAGCAGCTATTGCGGGACAGGGGGTACCGAGCAGTACTTC.

This clonotype was detected a few times. CDR3 DNA sequence: TGTGCCAGCAGACTAGCGGGACGGGAGGAGCAGTTCTTC. The encoded protein is CASRLAGREEQFF. The V gene is TRBV6-1, the J gene TRBJ2-1; TRBD2 agrees at 10 bases. The CDR3 spans 13 residues. Trimming took 6 bases from V and 10 from J; bases not matched to a gene: 6. CDR1 is MNHNS and CDR2 is SASEGT in the germline V gene.

This clonotype has a handful of counts. The chain joins TRBV5-4 to TRBJ2-6; D not certain. The CDR3 runs to 17 residues. Germline V CDR1 and CDR2: SGHNT, YYREEE (reference sequence). V shed 4 bases and J shed 0 bases, with 14 bases lying between them. The CDR3 loop reads CASSPPALSSGANVLTF. CDR3 bases: TGTGCCAGCAGCCCCCCGGCCTTAAGCTCTGGGGCCAACGTCCTGACTTTC. The full variable domain, in which reference TRBV5-4 and TRBJ2-6 provide the parts outside the CDR3, is ETGVTQSPTHLIKTRGQQVTLRCSSQSGHNTVSWYQQALGQGPQFIFQYYREEENGRGNFPPRFSGLQFPNYSSELNVNALELDDSALYLCASSPPALSSGANVLTFGAGSRLTVL.

This clonotype was seen a few times. CDR3 region: CASSVESGHSTDTQYF. The CDR3 DNA is TGTGCCAGCAGCGTAGAGTCGGGTCATTCCACAGATACGCAGTATTTT. The chain couples TRBV9 to TRBJ2-3; D gene ambiguous. V dropped 0 bases and J dropped 2 bases, with 13 bases sitting between them. This CDR3 comprises 16 residues. The germline gives CDR1 SGDLS, CDR2 YYNGEE.

V usage is TRBV29-1 and J usage is TRBJ2-5, with 7 nucleotides matching TRBD2. V lost 7 bases and J lost 2; bases outside the gene matches: 7. CDR3 length: 13 amino acids. From germline, CDR1 is SQVTM and CDR2 ANQGSEA. The CDR3 region is CSGREALQETQYF. The CDR3 nucleotides are TGCAGCGGCCGGGAGGCACTTCAAGAGACCCAGTACTTC.

The chain employs TRBV28 and TRBJ1-1; D is unclear. Trimming shortened V by 0 bases and J by 0 bases, and 8 bases separated the two germline ends. The CDR3 loop spans 15 amino acids. Germline assignment: CDR1 MDHEN and CDR2 SYDVKM. The CDR3, as DNA: TGTGCCAGCAGTTTATGGGGGAACATGAACACTGAAGCTTTCTTT. Amino acids: CASSLWGNMNTEAFF.

The V gene is TRBV28, the J gene TRBJ1-5, with 10 bases aligning to TRBD1. CDR1 and CDR2 from the germline V gene are MDHEN and SYDVKM. This CDR3 is 16 amino acids long. With V trimmed by 6 bases and J by 4 bases, 9 bases remained unmatched. The CDR3 sequence: CASRLSPGQGNQPQHF. The CDR3 coding sequence is TGTGCCAGCAGATTGAGCCCGGGACAGGGGAATCAGCCCCAGCATTTT.

The V call is TRBV27, the J call TRBJ2-1; 13 positions match TRBD2. The CDR3 extends over 15 amino acids. After removal of 4 bases from V and 9 bases from J, the junction contained 6 bases not matched to a gene. Germline V gives CDR1 MNHEY, CDR2 SMNVEV (reference sequence). The CDR3 here is CASSYILAGGGEQFF. CDR3 sequence (DNA): TGTGCCAGCAGTTATATACTAGCGGGAGGGGGTGAGCAGTTCTTC.

The chain employs TRBV7-8 and TRBJ2-1; the D gene is possibly TRBD2 (5 bases). V shed 0 bases and J shed 3 bases, with 9 bases lying between them. Germline CDR1 and CDR2: SGHVS and FQNEAQ. The CDR3 extends over 15 amino acids. The CDR3 loop reads CASSLAGVGYNEQFF. CDR3 nucleotides: TGTGCCAGCAGCTTAGCGGGAGTGGGCTACAATGAGCAGTTCTTC.

In this sample, this clonotype turned up once. The CDR3: CASSQEEGQGINGYTF. The CDR3 DNA sequence: TGTGCCAGCAGCCAAGAGGAGGGACAGGGAATCAATGGCTACACCTTC. V gene TRBV4-2 combines with J gene TRBJ1-2, with TRBD1 matching 9 bases. The CDR3 has 16 amino acids. The V segment lost 0 bases and the J segment 6 bases; nucleotides outside the gene matches: 8. Germline CDR1 LGHNA, CDR2 YNFKEQ.

The chain uses TRBV4-3 and TRBJ2-6, with 7 bases aligning to TRBD1. CDR1 and CDR2 (germline): LGHNA, YSLEER. V dropped 4 bases and J dropped 0; count of bases not matched to a gene: 3. This CDR3 is built from 16 residues. CDR3 DNA sequence: TGCGCCAGCAGCCCGACAGGGAGCTCTGGGGCCAACGTCCTGACTTTC. It yields the protein CASSPTGSSGANVLTF.